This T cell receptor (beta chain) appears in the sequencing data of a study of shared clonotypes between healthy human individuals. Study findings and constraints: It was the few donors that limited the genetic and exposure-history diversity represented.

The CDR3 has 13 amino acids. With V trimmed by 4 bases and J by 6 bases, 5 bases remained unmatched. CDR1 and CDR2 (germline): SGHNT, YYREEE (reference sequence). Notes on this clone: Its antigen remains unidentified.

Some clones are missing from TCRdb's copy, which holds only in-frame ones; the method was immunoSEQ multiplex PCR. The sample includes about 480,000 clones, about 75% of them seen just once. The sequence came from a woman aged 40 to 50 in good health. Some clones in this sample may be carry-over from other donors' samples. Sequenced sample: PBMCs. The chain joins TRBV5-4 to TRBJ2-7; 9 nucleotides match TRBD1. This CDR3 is CASSTGQGGEQYF. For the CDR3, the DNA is TGTGCCAGCAGCACGGGACAGGGAGGCGAGCAGTACTTC.